The 27 T cell receptor beta chains presented below share a single source sample, sequenced in a study of blood T cell repertoires in COVID-19. Measured with immunoSEQ multiplex PCR; TCRdb has only the in-frame clones, and not every one. The sample carries about 200,000 clones, 85% recorded once. The specimen sequenced was peripheral blood. Receptors originate from a man in his 60s with COVID-19, enrolled during active disease.

The rearrangement uses TRBV7-2 and TRBJ1-5; 10 bases align to TRBD1. Germline V CDR1 and CDR2: SGHTA, FQGNSA. V gave up 2 bases and J gave up 4 bases; unmatched junction bases: 2. This CDR3 contains 15 residues. The CDR3 nucleotides read TGTGCCAGCAGCTTACCGGGACAGGGGAATCAGCCCCAGCATTTT. Translation gives CASSLPGQGNQPQHF.

About this clone itself: Relative to the germline gene, one junction end is altered; a read error may explain this. The V gene is TRBV9, the J gene TRBJ1-2, with unresolved D. The CDR3 sequence is 15 residues long. Germline values: CDR1 SGDLS, CDR2 YYNGEE. As DNA, the CDR3 is TGTGCCAGCACCGTAGGTACAGCAGCTAACTATGGCTACACCTTC. The encoded protein is CASTVGTAANYGYTF. Filled out from reference TRBV9 and TRBJ1-2, the complete variable domain reads DSGVTQTPKHLITATGQRVTLRCSPRSGDLSVYWYQQSLDQGLQFLIQYYNGEERAKGNILERFSAQQFPDLHSELNLSSLELGDSALYFCASTVGTAANYGYTFGSGTRLTVV.

The V gene is TRBV11-2, the J gene TRBJ1-1, with no clear D. Trimming shortened V by 0 bases and J by 4 bases, and 12 bases separated the two germline ends. The length of the CDR3 is 15 residues. CDR1 and CDR2 from the germline V gene are SGHAT and FQNNGV. The CDR3 region has the DNA TGTGCCAGCAGCTTAGATCCCAGTCCTTTCACTGAAGCTTTCTTT. Translation: CASSLDPSPFTEAFF. Full variable domain (rest looked up from reference TRBV11-2 and TRBJ1-1): EAGVAQSPRYKIIEKRQSVAFWCNPISGHATLYWYQQILGQGPKLLIQFQNNGVVDDSQLPKDRFSAERLKGVDSTLKIQPAKLEDSAVYLCASSLDPSPFTEAFFGQGTRLTVV.

The chain carries TRBV14 and TRBJ1-1, with TRBD1 matching 7 bases. With 1 base clipped from V and 5 bases from J, the junction kept 4 bases outside the gene matches. The germline CDR1 and CDR2 sequences are SGHDN and FVKESK. This CDR3 region has 14 residues. Here the CDR3 reads CASSQAQGKTEAFF. CDR3 sequence (DNA): TGTGCCAGCAGCCAAGCACAGGGGAAGACTGAAGCTTTCTTT. Variable domain in full (rest from reference TRBV14 and TRBJ1-1): EAGVTQFPSHSVIEKGQTVTLRCDPISGHDNLYWYRRVMGKEIKFLLHFVKESKQDESGMPNNRFLAERTGGTYSTLKVQPAELEDSGVYFCASSQAQGKTEAFFGQGTRLTVV.

The J gene is TRBJ2-7, the V gene TRBV5-8; no reliable D call. Germline assignment: CDR1 SGHTS and CDR2 YDEGEE. V was pared by 0 bases and J by 4 bases, with 8 bases between. This CDR3 is built from 13 residues. The CDR3 DNA is TGTGCCAGCAGCTTGGACAGTCTGTACGAGCAGTACTTC. This encodes CASSLDSLYEQYF.

This chain connects TRBV4-2 to TRBJ1-6; 9 positions agree with TRBD1. The CDR3 sequence is 15 residues long. V dropped 2 bases and J dropped 8; count of bases not matched to a gene: 4. Germline values: CDR1 LGHNA, CDR2 YNFKEQ. In nucleotides, the CDR3 is TGTGCCAGCAGCCAACGACAGGGGGGGGATTCACCCCTCCACTTT. Protein: CASSQRQGGDSPLHF.

The rearrangement uses TRBV19 and TRBJ1-5, with TRBD1 matching over 7 bases. The germline V gene encodes CDR1 LNHDA and CDR2 SQIVND (reference sequence). This CDR3 region has 13 residues. V shed 8 bases, J shed 0 bases, and the junction held 1 base outside the gene matches. The CDR3 is CASGTVSNQPQHF. The CDR3 bases are TGTGCCAGTGGGACAGTTAGCAATCAGCCCCAGCATTTT. Using reference TRBV19 and TRBJ1-5 for the parts outside the CDR3, the full variable domain is DGGITQSPKYLFRKEGQNVTLSCEQNLNHDAMYWYRQDPGQGLRLIYYSQIVNDFQKGDIAEGYSVSREKKESFPLTVTSAQKNPTAFYLCASGTVSNQPQHFGDGTRLSIL.

The DNA for the CDR3 is TGTGCCAGCAATCCAGTTAATGAAAAACTGTTTTTT. Amino acid sequence: CASNPVNEKLFF. V usage is TRBV2 and J usage is TRBJ1-4; D is undetermined. The CDR3 runs 12 residues. The germline gives CDR1 SNHLY, CDR2 FYNNEI. V was pared by 7 bases and J by 4 bases, with 7 bases between.

In DNA, the CDR3 is TGCGCCAGCAGCTTGGAACCCGGGGAAAAACTGTTTTTT. This gives the protein CASSLEPGEKLFF. The V call is TRBV5-1, the J call TRBJ1-4; D not resolved. Germline-derived CDR1 and CDR2 are SGHRS and YFSETQ. The CDR3 totals 13 residues. V shed 0 bases and J shed 8 bases, with 8 bases lying between them. The full variable domain, completed using reference TRBV5-1 and TRBJ1-4, is KAGVTQTPRYLIKTRGQQVTLSCSPISGHRSVSWYQQTPGQGLQFLFEYFSETQRNKGNFPGRFSGRQFSNSRSEMNVSTLELGDSALYLCASSLEPGEKLFFGSGTQLSVL.

The gene calls are TRBV4-3 and TRBJ2-1, with D possibly matching TRBD1 (6 bases). Per germline, CDR1 LGHNA and CDR2 YSLEER. The CDR3 covers 14 residues. V gave up 4 bases and J gave up 3 bases, with 10 bases separating them. The CDR3 reads CASSPTDSYNEQFF. CDR3 nucleotide sequence: TGCGCCAGCAGCCCGACGGACAGCTACAATGAGCAGTTCTTC.

CDR3: CATSDVRGNTGELFF. The DNA for the CDR3 is TGTGCCACCAGTGACGTCAGGGGAAACACCGGGGAGCTGTTTTTT. This chain uses TRBV24-1 with TRBJ2-2; TRBD1 is a possible D gene (6 bases). The CDR3 has 15 residues. Germline V gives CDR1 KGHDR, CDR2 SFDVKD. V was cut by 4 bases and J by 2 bases, with 10 bases left in between.

The gene calls are TRBV27 and TRBJ1-1; 7 nucleotides match TRBD1. Germline V gene sequence: CDR1 MNHEY, CDR2 SMNVEV (reference sequence). This CDR3 has 15 amino acids. The ends lost 5 bases at V and 1 base at J; junction bases unmatched: 7. The CDR3 is CASSPQTGWNTEAFF. DNA of the CDR3: TGTGCCAGCAGTCCTCAGACAGGGTGGAACACTGAAGCTTTCTTT.

The chain links TRBV9 to TRBJ2-7; D perhaps matches TRBD1 (6 bases). CDR3 length: 15 residues. Germline lookup yields CDR1 SGDLS and CDR2 YYNGEE. V was shortened by 0 bases and J by 2 bases, with 12 bases between the two germline ends. DNA of the CDR3: TGTGCCAGCAGCGTAGGAGGGACAACCCCCTACGAGCAGTACTTC. Its translation is CASSVGGTTPYEQYF.

V is TRBV3-1 (or the pseudogene TRBV3-2) and J is TRBJ2-1; perhaps TRBD2 as D (7 bases). Trimming took off 2 bases at V and 7 bases at J, with 9 bases between the two ends. Germline-derived CDR1 and CDR2 are LGHDT and YNNKEL (reference sequence). The CDR3 consists of 13 residues. CDR3 DNA: TGTGCCAGCAGCCAAAGGGGGGGGAATGAGCAGTTCTTC. Encoded protein: CASSQRGGNEQFF.

About this clone: The identical CDR3 is also encoded by other nucleotide sequences in the sample. The V and J genes are TRBV30 and TRBJ1-1; tentatively, D is TRBD1 (5 bases). Per germline, CDR1 GTSNPN and CDR2 SVGIG (reference sequence). V lost 1 base, J lost 3 bases, and 6 bases lay in between. This CDR3 spans 12 amino acids. CDR3 DNA sequence: TGTGCCTGGAGTGGGGGCTACACTGAAGCTTTCTTT. Its translation: CAWSGGYTEAFF.

J is TRBJ1-5 and V is TRBV5-4; 7 nucleotides agree with TRBD1. CDR1 is SGHNT, CDR2 YYREEE, per germline (reference sequence). The CDR3 runs to 14 residues. Trimming removed 5 bases from V and 5 bases from J; junction bases left unmatched: 7. The CDR3 region is CASSSKDRDQPQHF. The DNA of the CDR3 is TGTGCCAGCAGTTCTAAAGACAGGGATCAGCCCCAGCATTTT.

This chain connects TRBV5-4 to TRBJ1-2; D possibly corresponds to TRBD1 (5 bases). Germline CDR1 and CDR2: SGHNT and YYREEE (reference sequence). V lost 4 bases to trimming and J lost 2 bases, with 18 bases between them. CDR3 length: 16 amino acids. CDR3 nucleotide sequence: TGTGCCAGCAGCCCCGGGACTTCCGGTGGCAACTATGGCTACACCTTC. Residues: CASSPGTSGGNYGYTF.

This clone was seen more than once but under ten times. The CDR3 nucleotides are TGTGCCAGCAGCCCCCGGACAGCTAACTATGGCTACACCTTC. It codes for CASSPRTANYGYTF. The chain is built from TRBV5-4 and TRBJ1-2; tentative D call: TRBD1 (6 bases). This CDR3 spans 14 amino acids. The ends were cut back, 4 bases at V and 0 bases at J, with 10 bases in the middle. Germline-derived CDR1 and CDR2 are SGHNT and YYREEE (reference sequence).

CDR3 sequence reads: CASSLGDRVADTQYF. The CDR3 DNA sequence: TGCGCCAGCAGCTTGGGGGACAGGGTAGCAGATACGCAGTATTTT. The chain employs TRBV5-1 and TRBJ2-3; 9 bases align to TRBD1. V lost 0 bases to trimming and J lost 4 bases; unmatched junction nucleotides: 3. Germline V gene lookup returns CDR1 SGHRS and CDR2 YFSETQ. The CDR3 runs 15 residues.

The V gene is TRBV7-9, the J gene TRBJ1-4; 8 nucleotides match TRBD1. This CDR3 has 16 residues. Germline CDR1 is SEHNR and CDR2 is FQNEAQ (reference sequence). J gave up 5 bases and V 4 bases, and 9 bases lay outside the gene matches. CDR3 region: CASSSGRDRLNEKLFF. CDR3 nucleotide sequence: TGTGCCAGCAGCTCCGGCCGGGACAGGCTCAATGAAAAACTGTTTTTT.

In this sample, this clone turned up a few times. The V call is TRBV7-2, the J call TRBJ1-6, with 8 bases identical to TRBD1. Germline V gene sequence: CDR1 SGHTA, CDR2 FQGNSA. The V segment lost 1 base and the J segment 6 bases; nucleotides outside the gene matches: 2. The CDR3 contains 15 residues. Here the CDR3 DNA reads TGTGCCAGCAGCTTAGGGACAGGGTCTAATTCACCCCTCCACTTT. Residues: CASSLGTGSNSPLHF.

The V call is TRBV6-6, the J call TRBJ2-7; TRBD2 matches at 13 bases. Germline V CDR1 and CDR2: MNHNY, SVGAGI (reference sequence). V dropped 5 bases and J dropped 0; count of bases not matched to a gene: 4. The CDR3 is made up of 16 amino acids. The CDR3 DNA is TGTGCCAGCAGTCGACTAGCGGGAGGCCTCTCCTACGAGCAGTACTTC. This translates into CASSRLAGGLSYEQYF.

The rearrangement links TRBV18 to TRBJ2-5; 7 nucleotides align to TRBD1. The CDR3 runs to 15 residues. Germline CDR1 and CDR2: KGHSH and LQKENI. With V trimmed by 6 bases and J by 4 bases, 11 bases remained unmatched. The CDR3 here is CASSSGQASGETQYF. The CDR3 coding sequence is TGTGCCAGCTCGAGCGGACAGGCTTCGGGAGAGACCCAGTACTTC.

There are a few counts of this clone. This chain links TRBV10-1 with TRBJ1-1; 7 bases align to TRBD1. With 0 bases clipped from V and 5 bases from J, the junction kept 3 bases outside the gene matches. This CDR3 is 14 amino acids long. Germline V gene data show CDR1 as WNHNN and CDR2 as SYGVQD (reference sequence). The CDR3 nucleotides read TGCGCCAGCAGTGAGTCGAAGGGGGCGACTGAAGCTTTCTTT. Translated: CASSESKGATEAFF.

The V call is TRBV2, the J call TRBJ1-6; possible D gene TRBD1, 5 bases. Germline CDR1 SNHLY, CDR2 FYNNEI. Trimming took 6 bases from V and 0 from J, leaving 21 bases between them. The CDR3 loop spans 19 amino acids. The DNA of the CDR3 is TGTGCCAGCAGCGCCTGGGGCATCCAAAGCCCCTCCTATAATTCACCCCTCCACTTT. It translates to CASSAWGIQSPSYNSPLHF.

The chain combines TRBV6-2 or TRBV6-3 with TRBJ2-7, with D tentatively TRBD1 (6 bases). This CDR3 region has 17 residues. Trimming pared 2 bases from V and 1 base from J, leaving 18 bases between. Germline V gene sequence: CDR1 MNHEY, CDR2 SVGEGT. As DNA, the CDR3 is TGTGCCAGCAGTTACCCGGATTGGGCCACAGGGTCCTACGAGCAGTACTTC. Its protein product is CASSYPDWATGSYEQYF.

The chain carries TRBV10-3 and TRBJ2-5; 7 positions agree with TRBD1. Germline-derived CDR1 and CDR2 are ENHRY and SYGVKD. The CDR3 contains 14 residues. The V segment lost 4 bases and the J segment 5 bases; nucleotides outside the gene matches: 7. The CDR3 coding sequence is TGTGCCATCAGTGGTGGGACAGCGAGGGAGACCCAGTACTTC. It codes for CAISGGTARETQYF.